This passage covers 27 T cell receptor beta chains from one sample sequenced in a study of blood T cell repertoires in COVID-19. Profiling relied on immunoSEQ multiplex PCR, and the TCRdb table lists in-frame clones only, not all of them. The table lists some 160,000 clones, roughly 80% of them singletons. Sequencing was performed on peripheral blood. The receptor set was obtained from a woman older than 75 with acute or convalescent COVID-19.

The chain is built from TRBV10-1 and TRBJ1-3; D gene ambiguous. Germline CDR1 and CDR2: WNHNN and SYGVQD (reference sequence). V dropped 1 base and J dropped 2 bases, with 15 bases sitting between them. CDR3 length equals 17 residues. This chain's CDR3 is CASSEFTLPSAGNTIYF. The CDR3 nucleotides are TGCGCCAGCAGTGAGTTTACGTTGCCGAGCGCTGGAAACACCATATATTTT.

This clone has a handful of counts. The gene calls are TRBV19 and TRBJ2-7; D is unclear. Germline CDR1 reads LNHDA; CDR2 reads SQIVND (reference sequence). There are 14 residues in the CDR3. Trimming pared 10 bases from V and 1 base from J, leaving 17 bases between. CDR3 sequence (DNA): TGTGCCACCGCAACCACCTCAGGTTCCTACGAGCAGTACTTC. This gives the protein CATATTSGSYEQYF.

V gene TRBV24-1 combines with J gene TRBJ2-7, with TRBD2 as a possible D gene (6 bases). CDR1 and CDR2 (germline): KGHDR, SFDVKD. Trimming stripped 6 bases from V and 6 bases from J, with 20 bases between. The CDR3 is 15 residues long. The CDR3 here is CATSLTGLPGVEQYF. The CDR3 DNA reads as TGTGCCACCAGTCTCACGGGACTCCCTGGGGTCGAGCAGTACTTC.

The rearrangement uses TRBV7-3 and TRBJ1-1; 8 positions agree with TRBD1. With 0 bases clipped from V and 4 bases from J, the junction kept 7 bases outside the gene matches. The CDR3 loop spans 16 amino acids. Germline V gene sequence: CDR1 SGHTA, CDR2 FQGTGA. The CDR3 region has the DNA TGTGCCAGCAGCTTAACGTCGATGCAGGGGGCCACTGAAGCTTTCTTT. Translating gives CASSLTSMQGATEAFF.

This chain connects TRBV6-5 to TRBJ2-7; 9 nucleotides agree with TRBD2. Losses at the gene ends were 7 bases for V and 5 bases for J; bases not matched to a gene: 9. CDR3 size: 14 residues. Germline V gene lookup returns CDR1 MNHEY and CDR2 SVGAGI. DNA of the CDR3: TGTGCCAGCACCCTAGCGGGATGGGGAAACGAGCAGTACTTC. Translated: CASTLAGWGNEQYF.

CDR3 coding DNA: TGCGCCAGCAGTGACCAAGGGGTTGCGAACACTGAAGCTTTCTTT. This sequence encodes CASSDQGVANTEAFF. The chain recombines TRBV10-2 with TRBJ1-1, with D tentatively TRBD1 (5 bases). Trimming took 3 bases from V and 1 from J, leaving 12 bases between them. Germline loops: CDR1 WSHSY, CDR2 SAAADI. The CDR3 is made up of 15 amino acids.

The chain carries TRBV5-4 and TRBJ1-1; 7 nucleotides align to TRBD1. This CDR3 is built from 13 residues. With V trimmed by 6 bases and J by 5 bases, 7 bases remained unmatched. Germline CDR1 SGHNT, CDR2 YYREEE (reference sequence). The CDR3, as DNA: TGTGCCAGCAACCGGCAGGGGGTTACTGAAGCTTTCTTT. This translates into CASNRQGVTEAFF. The full variable domain, with the rest looked up from reference TRBV5-4 and TRBJ1-1, is ETGVTQSPTHLIKTRGQQVTLRCSSQSGHNTVSWYQQALGQGPQFIFQYYREEENGRGNFPPRFSGLQFPNYSSELNVNALELDDSALYLCASNRQGVTEAFFGQGTRLTVV.

V and J are TRBV3-1 (or the pseudogene TRBV3-2) and TRBJ1-1; perhaps TRBD1 as D (6 bases). CDR1 LGHDT and CDR2 YNNKEL come from the germline V gene (reference sequence). The CDR3 is 13 amino acids. V was cut by 4 bases and J by 3 bases, with 9 bases left in between. In nucleotides, the CDR3 is TGTGCCAGCAGCCCCAGGGGCCACACTGAAGCTTTCTTT. It yields the protein CASSPRGHTEAFF.

This clone was detected only a few times. The chain joins TRBV5-6 to TRBJ2-3; 10 nucleotides line up with TRBD2. V trimming: 4 bases; J trimming: 6 bases; junction bases outside the gene matches: 8. This CDR3 is built from 15 residues. The germline V gene has CDR1 SGHDT and CDR2 YYEEEE. CDR3: CASSALAGRADTQYF. CDR3 nucleotides: TGTGCCAGCAGCGCACTAGCGGGGAGAGCGGATACGCAGTATTTT.

This chain joins TRBV19 and TRBJ2-1; 8 nucleotides align to TRBD1. Germline trimming cut 7 bases from V and 2 bases from J; bases unmatched to any gene: 4. Germline loops: CDR1 LNHDA, CDR2 SQIVND (reference sequence). This CDR3 region has 14 residues. CDR3 in DNA: TGTGCCAGTACCCCGACAGGGGCCTACAATGAGCAGTTCTTC. This encodes CASTPTGAYNEQFF.

The rearrangement uses TRBV6-5 and TRBJ1-1; no clear D gene. In germline, CDR1 is MNHEY, CDR2 SVGAGI. The CDR3 runs 13 residues. Deletions cut 5 bases from V and 4 bases from J, with 11 bases between. The CDR3 DNA sequence: TGTGCCAGCAGTCGGACCGGAGGCACTGAAGCTTTCTTT. This gives the protein CASSRTGGTEAFF.

This clone was recorded once. The chain employs TRBV4-1 and TRBJ2-1; D may be TRBD2 (7 bases). Germline assignment: CDR1 MGHRA and CDR2 YSYEKL. V lost 5 bases and J 10 bases, leaving 21 bases between the germline ends. The CDR3 spans 15 residues. The CDR3 loop reads CASSVPGGLESEQFF. For the CDR3, the DNA is TGCGCCAGCAGCGTCCCGGGGGGCCTCGAATCCGAGCAGTTCTTC.

This clone was seen only once. The V and J genes are TRBV4-2 and TRBJ2-2, with 8 bases lining up with TRBD2. The germline V gene encodes CDR1 LGHNA and CDR2 YNFKEQ. V lost 5 bases, J lost 7 bases, and 12 bases stayed unmatched. This CDR3 spans 16 amino acids. The CDR3 DNA sequence: TGTGCCAGCAGCGAGCGGGAGAACAATGCGGGCGGGGAGCTGTTTTTT. Its protein product is CASSERENNAGGELFF.

This clone was observed once. This chain links TRBV6-5 with TRBJ2-5, with TRBD2 as a possible D gene (5 bases). The ends were cut back, 2 bases at V and 4 bases at J, with 17 bases in the middle. This CDR3 region has 16 residues. The V gene's germline CDR1 is MNHEY and CDR2 SVGAGI. As DNA, the CDR3 is TGTGCCAGCAGTTACGGTAGCGCTAGCCAAAGAGAGACCCAGTACTTC. Amino acid sequence: CASSYGSASQRETQYF.

Only a few counts were recorded for this clone. The rearrangement joins TRBV24-1 to TRBJ1-4, with D unresolved. This CDR3 spans 12 amino acids. The germline V gene has CDR1 KGHDR and CDR2 SFDVKD. V lost 2 bases and J lost 7, with 4 bases in between. In nucleotides, the CDR3 is TGTGCCACCAGTGATTCATCTGAAAAACTGTTTTTT. Translation gives CATSDSSEKLFF.

This clone was detected only once. V and J are TRBV2 and TRBJ1-4; D uncertain. CDR3 length: 13 amino acids. V lost 6 bases and J 8 bases, leaving 13 bases between the germline ends. CDR1 and CDR2 (germline): SNHLY, FYNNEI. The CDR3 protein is CASRGGLGEKLFF. The DNA for the CDR3 is TGTGCCAGCAGAGGAGGGCTAGGAGAAAAACTGTTTTTT.

Relative to its sample, this clone is large (0.1 to 1%). This sequence joins TRBV27 and TRBJ2-5, with D maybe TRBD2 (6 bases). Germline-derived CDR1 and CDR2 are MNHEY and SMNVEV (reference sequence). The CDR3 is made up of 16 amino acids. Trimming took off 5 bases at V and 4 bases at J, with 20 bases between the two ends. CDR3 loop: CASSRSPGRRTETQYF. In nucleotides, the CDR3 is TGTGCCAGCAGTCGATCCCCGGGGAGGCGGACAGAGACCCAGTACTTC.

CDR3 DNA: TGCAGTGCTAGTTTGTCGGGGTCCTATGGCTACACCTTC. Translating gives CSASLSGSYGYTF. V is TRBV20-1 and J is TRBJ1-2; no reliable D call. With 3 bases removed from V and 4 bases from J, the gap between germline ends came to 12 bases. The germline gives CDR1 DFQATT, CDR2 SNEGSKA (reference sequence). CDR3 length: 13 amino acids.

V gene TRBV6-5 combines with J gene TRBJ1-3; 10 bases match TRBD1. This CDR3 has 15 amino acids. The V segment lost 5 bases and the J segment 3 bases; nucleotides outside the gene matches: 4. The germline V gene has CDR1 MNHEY and CDR2 SVGAGI. CDR3 nucleotide sequence: TGTGCCAGCAGTAGGACAGGGGGAGATGGAAACACCATATATTTT. This gives the protein CASSRTGGDGNTIYF.

The rearrangement uses TRBV18 and TRBJ2-7; 9 bases align to TRBD1. Germline lookup yields CDR1 KGHSH and CDR2 LQKENI. V lost 6 bases, J lost 3 bases, and 9 bases stayed unmatched. The CDR3 sequence is 15 residues long. Here the CDR3 reads CASSATGGSHYEQYF. In DNA form, the CDR3 reads TGTGCCAGCTCGGCCACAGGGGGCTCGCACTACGAGCAGTACTTC.

The CDR3 loop is CASSPPGQGVRNEQFF. DNA for the CDR3: TGTGCCAGCAGCCCTCCGGGACAGGGTGTCCGCAATGAGCAGTTCTTC. The chain has TRBV7-9 and TRBJ2-1; 9 bases fit TRBD1. V shed 5 bases, J shed 6 bases, and the junction held 11 bases outside the gene matches. Germline V CDR1 and CDR2: SEHNR, FQNEAQ (reference sequence). The CDR3 totals 16 residues.

This chain connects TRBV18 to TRBJ1-1; maybe TRBD1 (5 bases). The CDR3 covers 14 residues. The V gene lost 4 bases and the J gene lost 1 base, with 10 bases spanning the gap. CDR1 and CDR2 (germline): KGHSH, LQKENI. The CDR3 region has the DNA TGTGCCAGCTCACGACAGAGTCAGAACACTGAAGCTTTCTTT. This translates into CASSRQSQNTEAFF.

The genes are TRBV2 and TRBJ2-1, with 8 bases that match TRBD2. The CDR3 covers 16 residues. Germline V gives CDR1 SNHLY, CDR2 FYNNEI. The V segment lost 10 bases and the J segment 5 bases; nucleotides outside the gene matches: 16. The CDR3 sequence: CAISKAGLGDDNEQFF. CDR3 in DNA: TGTGCCATATCTAAAGCGGGACTAGGTGATGACAATGAGCAGTTCTTC.

This clone appeared a single time. This chain joins TRBV5-4 and TRBJ2-7; TRBD2 aligns across 8 bases. J lost 1 base, V lost 2 bases, and 5 bases had no gene match. In germline, CDR1 is SGHNT, CDR2 YYREEE (reference sequence). CDR3 size: 15 residues. Written as DNA, the CDR3 is TGTGCCAGCAGCTTCCTCGGGGGGGGATCCTACGAGCAGTACTTC. Translation gives CASSFLGGGSYEQYF.

This clone was recorded once. The chain combines TRBV6-5 with TRBJ1-5, with a possible D match to TRBD1 (6 bases). This CDR3 has 15 amino acids. Trimming shortened V by 7 bases and J by 2 bases, and 15 bases separated the two germline ends. Germline CDR1 is MNHEY and CDR2 is SVGAGI. The CDR3 spells CASTPGGDGNQPQHF. Here the CDR3 DNA reads TGTGCCAGCACCCCGGGGGGCGATGGCAATCAGCCCCAGCATTTT.

The rearrangement links TRBV7-3 to TRBJ2-1, with 11 bases that match TRBD2. Unmatched junction bases numbered 3, after V lost 1 base and J lost 7 bases. Germline V gene data show CDR1 as SGHTA and CDR2 as FQGTGA. There are 15 residues in the CDR3. The CDR3 sequence is CASSLRLAGGNEQFF. The DNA of the CDR3 is TGTGCCAGCAGCTTAAGGTTAGCGGGAGGGAATGAGCAGTTCTTC.

For this clone: Distinct nucleotide sequences in the sample also encode this CDR3. The chain is built from TRBV6-5 and TRBJ2-7; TRBD1 matches at 7 bases. Unmatched junction bases numbered 1, after V lost 2 bases and J lost 0 bases. CDR1 and CDR2 (germline): MNHEY, SVGAGI. This CDR3 has 14 residues. The CDR3 sequence: CASSYRDSSYEQYF. CDR3 bases: TGTGCCAGCAGTTACAGGGACAGCTCCTACGAGCAGTACTTC.